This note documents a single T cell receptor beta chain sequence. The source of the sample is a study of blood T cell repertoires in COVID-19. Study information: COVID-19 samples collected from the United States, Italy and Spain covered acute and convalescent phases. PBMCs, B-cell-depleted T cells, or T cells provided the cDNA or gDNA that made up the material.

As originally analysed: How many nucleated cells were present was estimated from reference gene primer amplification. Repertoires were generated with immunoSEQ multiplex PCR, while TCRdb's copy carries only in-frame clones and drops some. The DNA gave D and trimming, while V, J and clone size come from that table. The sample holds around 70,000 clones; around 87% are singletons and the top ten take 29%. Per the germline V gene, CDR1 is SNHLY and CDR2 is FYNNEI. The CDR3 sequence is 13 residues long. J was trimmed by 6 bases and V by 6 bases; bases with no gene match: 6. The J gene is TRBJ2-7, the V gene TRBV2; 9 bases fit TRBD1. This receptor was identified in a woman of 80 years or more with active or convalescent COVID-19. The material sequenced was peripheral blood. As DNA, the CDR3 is TGTGCCAGCAGCCGGACAGGGGTCAGCGAGCAGTACTTC. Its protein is CASSRTGVSEQYF.